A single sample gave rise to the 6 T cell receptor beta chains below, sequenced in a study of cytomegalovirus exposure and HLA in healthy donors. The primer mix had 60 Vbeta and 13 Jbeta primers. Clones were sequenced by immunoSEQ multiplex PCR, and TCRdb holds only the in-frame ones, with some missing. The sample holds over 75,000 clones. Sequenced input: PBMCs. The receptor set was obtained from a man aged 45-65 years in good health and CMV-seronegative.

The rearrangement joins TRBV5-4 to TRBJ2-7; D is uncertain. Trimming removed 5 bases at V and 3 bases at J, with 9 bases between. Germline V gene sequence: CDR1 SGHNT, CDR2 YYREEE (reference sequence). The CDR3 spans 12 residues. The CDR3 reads CASSGDFYEQYF. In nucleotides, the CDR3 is TGTGCCAGCAGTGGAGATTTCTACGAGCAGTACTTC. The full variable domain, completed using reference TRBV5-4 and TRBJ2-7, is ETGVTQSPTHLIKTRGQQVTLRCSSQSGHNTVSWYQQALGQGPQFIFQYYREEENGRGNFPPRFSGLQFPNYSSELNVNALELDDSALYLCASSGDFYEQYFGPGTRLTVT.

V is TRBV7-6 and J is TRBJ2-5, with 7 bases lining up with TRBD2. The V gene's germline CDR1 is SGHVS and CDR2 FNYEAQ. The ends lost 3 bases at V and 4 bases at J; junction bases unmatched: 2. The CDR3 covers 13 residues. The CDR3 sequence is CASSFSSGETQYF. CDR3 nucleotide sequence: TGTGCCAGCAGCTTCTCTAGCGGAGAGACCCAGTACTTC. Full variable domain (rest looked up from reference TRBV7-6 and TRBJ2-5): GAGVSQSPRYKVTKRGQDVALRCDPISGHVSLYWYRQALGQGPEFLTYFNYEAQQDKSGLPNDRFSAERPEGSISTLTIQRTEQRDSAMYRCASSFSSGETQYFGPGTRLLVL.

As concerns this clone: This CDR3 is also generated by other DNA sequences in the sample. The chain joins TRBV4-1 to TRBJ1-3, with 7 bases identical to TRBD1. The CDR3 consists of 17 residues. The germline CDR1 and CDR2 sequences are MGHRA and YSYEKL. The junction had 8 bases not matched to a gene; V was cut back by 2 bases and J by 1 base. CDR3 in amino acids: CASSQRDSKPSGNTIYF. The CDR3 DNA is TGCGCCAGCAGCCAACGGGACAGCAAACCATCTGGAAACACCATATATTTT.

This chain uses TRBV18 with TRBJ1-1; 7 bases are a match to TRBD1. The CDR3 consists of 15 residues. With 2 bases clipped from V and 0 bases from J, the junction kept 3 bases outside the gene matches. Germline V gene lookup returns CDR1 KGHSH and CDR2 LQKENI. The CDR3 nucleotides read TGTGCCAGCTCACCAATGGGACAGCTGAACACTGAAGCTTTCTTT. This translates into CASSPMGQLNTEAFF.

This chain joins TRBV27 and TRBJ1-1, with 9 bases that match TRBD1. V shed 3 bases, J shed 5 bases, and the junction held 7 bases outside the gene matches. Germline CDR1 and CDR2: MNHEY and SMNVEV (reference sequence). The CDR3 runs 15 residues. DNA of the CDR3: TGTGCCAGCAGTTTCTCACGACAGGGGGGGACTGAAGCTTTCTTT. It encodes CASSFSRQGGTEAFF.

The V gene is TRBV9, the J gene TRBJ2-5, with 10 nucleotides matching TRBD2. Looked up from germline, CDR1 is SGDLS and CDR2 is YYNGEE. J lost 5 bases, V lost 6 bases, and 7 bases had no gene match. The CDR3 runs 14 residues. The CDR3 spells CASTTSTSGETQYF. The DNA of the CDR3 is TGTGCCAGCACCACCTCGACTAGCGGGGAGACCCAGTACTTC.